This T cell receptor beta chain is from a study of OX40 agonist ivuxolimab in advanced cancers. This table comes from immunoSEQ multiplex PCR, and its TCRdb copy is limited to in-frame clones, with some not included. The data show tens of thousands of clones, 89% seen once. Autoimmune disease history or systemic immunosuppression led to patient exclusion. This CDR3 has 13 residues. Germline CDR1 PRHDT, CDR2 FYEKMQ (reference sequence). V lost 4 bases to trimming and J lost 4 bases, with 10 bases between them. The receptor comes from an adult with an advanced solid tumor such as melanoma, head and neck, liver or kidney cancer. The sequencing here drew on CD4+ or CD8+ T cells sorted from blood, taken in a trial of the OX40 agonist ivuxolimab. The chain uses TRBV13 and TRBJ2-5, with a tentative D call TRBD2 (5 bases). For the CDR3, the DNA is TGTGCCAGCAGCTACGGACGGGGAGAGACCCAGTACTTC. Residues: CASSYGRGETQYF.